Sequencing of this T cell receptor beta chain was carried out in a study of cytomegalovirus exposure and HLA in healthy donors. In regard to this clone: Its matching antigen is unknown.

The donors belonged to the approximately 120-subject validation cohort, separate from the approximately 700-subject first cohort. TCRdb keeps only in-frame clones here, not all; method: immunoSEQ multiplex PCR. The repertoire includes 250,000 to 350,000 clones, 88% of them detected once, and approximately 0.9% sits in the top ten. Findings of the study overall: Cytomegalovirus-associated status was assigned to approximately 160 TCR beta chains. The finding came from a later analysis; first-cohort TCR clusters tended to co-occur in the 130 or so validation repertoires. Most TCR sequences were seen very rarely across donors, but some public TCRs occurred in many.

The germline V gene has CDR1 SGHDN and CDR2 FVKESK. V was cut by 1 base and J by 6 bases, with 7 bases left in between. The CDR3 consists of 13 residues. Sequences were obtained from PBMCs. The chain recombines TRBV14 with TRBJ2-1; TRBD2 might be the D (6 bases). The TCR was taken from a woman between 18 and 29 years old in good health and CMV-seronegative. Here the CDR3 DNA reads TGTGCCAGCAGCCAAGGGAGGGGCAATGAGCAGTTCTTC. Protein sequence: CASSQGRGNEQFF.